This T cell receptor beta chain was sequenced in a study of cytomegalovirus exposure and HLA in healthy donors. Study context: Samples from HLA-typed donors yielded about 80 million unique TCRs in an early data release. Study outcomes and limitations: Highly shared variants forming one cluster were likely a sequencing artifact.

Concerning this clone itself: Antigen specificity is unknown.

60 Vbeta and 13 Jbeta primers were used in PCR. Some clones are missing from TCRdb's copy, which holds only in-frame ones; the method was immunoSEQ multiplex PCR. The data contain more than 85,000 clones, about 80% of them singletons. Germline CDR1 reads SQVTM; CDR2 reads ANQGSEA. Trimming took 7 bases from V and 6 from J; bases not matched to a gene: 4. This CDR3 region has 12 residues. The chain links TRBV29-1 to TRBJ2-1; TRBD1 matches at 9 bases. The clonotype comes from a female donor in good health and CMV-seropositive. Sequencing input: PBMCs. CDR3 in DNA: TGCAGCGCCCCACAGGGGGCCAATGAGCAGTTCTTC. Translation: CSAPQGANEQFF.